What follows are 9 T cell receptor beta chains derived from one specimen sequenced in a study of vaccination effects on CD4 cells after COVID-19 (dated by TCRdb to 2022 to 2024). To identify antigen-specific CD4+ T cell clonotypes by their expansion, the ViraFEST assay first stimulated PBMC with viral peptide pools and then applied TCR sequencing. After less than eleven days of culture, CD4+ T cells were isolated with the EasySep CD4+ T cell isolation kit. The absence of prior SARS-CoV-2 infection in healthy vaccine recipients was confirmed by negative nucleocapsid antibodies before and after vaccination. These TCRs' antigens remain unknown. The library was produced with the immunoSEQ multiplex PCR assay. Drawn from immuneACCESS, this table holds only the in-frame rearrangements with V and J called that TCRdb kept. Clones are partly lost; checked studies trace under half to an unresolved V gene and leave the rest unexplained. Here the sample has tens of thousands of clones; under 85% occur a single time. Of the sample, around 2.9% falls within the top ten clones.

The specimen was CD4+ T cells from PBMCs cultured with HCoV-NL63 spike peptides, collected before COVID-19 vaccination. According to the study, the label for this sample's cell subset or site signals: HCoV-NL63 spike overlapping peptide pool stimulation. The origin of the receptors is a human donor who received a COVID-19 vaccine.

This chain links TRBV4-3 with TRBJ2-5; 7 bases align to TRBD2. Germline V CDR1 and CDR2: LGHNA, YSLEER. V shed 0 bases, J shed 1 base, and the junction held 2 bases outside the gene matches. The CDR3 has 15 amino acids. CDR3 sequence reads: CASSQDRTSQETQYF. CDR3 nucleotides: TGCGCCAGCAGCCAAGATCGGACTAGCCAAGAGACCCAGTACTTC.

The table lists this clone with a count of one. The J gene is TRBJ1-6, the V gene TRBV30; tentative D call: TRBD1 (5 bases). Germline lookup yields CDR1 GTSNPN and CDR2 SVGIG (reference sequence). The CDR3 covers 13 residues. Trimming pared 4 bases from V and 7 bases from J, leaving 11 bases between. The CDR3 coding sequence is TGTGCCTGGACCTCGGGACCCAATTCACCCCTCCACTTT. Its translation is CAWTSGPNSPLHF.

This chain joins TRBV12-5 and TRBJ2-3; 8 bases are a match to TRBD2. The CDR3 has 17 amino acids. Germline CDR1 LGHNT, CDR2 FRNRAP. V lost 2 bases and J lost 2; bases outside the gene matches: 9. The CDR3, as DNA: TGTGCTAGTGGTTTGTCTCTAAAGCGGGGGCCCACAGATACGCAGTATTTT. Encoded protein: CASGLSLKRGPTDTQYF.

CDR3 bases: TGTGCCAGCAGTTACTCCCCCCCACCGAACACTGAAGCTTTCTTT. Its translation: CASSYSPPPNTEAFF. The V gene is TRBV6-5, the J gene TRBJ1-1; no reliable D call. The CDR3 sequence is 15 residues long. Per the germline V gene, CDR1 is MNHEY and CDR2 is SVGAGI. V was pared by 0 bases and J by 1 base, with 9 bases between.

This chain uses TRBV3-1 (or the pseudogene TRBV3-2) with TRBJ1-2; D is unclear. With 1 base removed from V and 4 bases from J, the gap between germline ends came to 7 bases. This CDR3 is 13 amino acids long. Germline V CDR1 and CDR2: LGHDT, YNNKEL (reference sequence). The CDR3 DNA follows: TGTGCCAGCAGCCAAGCCGGTGCCTATGGCTACACCTTC. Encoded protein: CASSQAGAYGYTF.

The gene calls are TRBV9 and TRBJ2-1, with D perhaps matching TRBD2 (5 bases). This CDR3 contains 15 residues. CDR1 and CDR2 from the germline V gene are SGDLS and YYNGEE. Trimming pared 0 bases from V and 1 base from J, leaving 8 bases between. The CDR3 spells CASSVAGDSYNEQFF. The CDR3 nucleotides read TGTGCCAGCAGCGTAGCCGGGGATTCCTACAATGAGCAGTTCTTC.

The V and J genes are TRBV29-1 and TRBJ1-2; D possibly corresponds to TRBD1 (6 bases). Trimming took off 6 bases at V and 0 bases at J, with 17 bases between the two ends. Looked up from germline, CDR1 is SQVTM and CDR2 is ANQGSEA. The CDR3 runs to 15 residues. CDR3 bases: TGCAGCGTCCCGGGACAATCTCCAACTAACTATGGCTACACCTTC. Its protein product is CSVPGQSPTNYGYTF. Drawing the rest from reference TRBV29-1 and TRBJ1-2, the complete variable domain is SAVISQKPSRDICQRGTSLTIQCQVDSQVTMMFWYRQQPGQSLTLIATANQGSEATYESGFVIDKFPISRPNLTFSTLTVSNMSPEDSSIYLCSVPGQSPTNYGYTFGSGTRLTVV.

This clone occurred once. The CDR3 nucleotides read TGTGCCAGCAGCCGACCTAAAGGGGGCATGAACACTGAAGCTTTCTTT. Translation: CASSRPKGGMNTEAFF. The rearrangement joins TRBV3-1 (or the pseudogene TRBV3-2) to TRBJ1-1; 7 nucleotides agree with TRBD1. This CDR3 region has 16 residues. From germline, CDR1 is LGHDT and CDR2 YNNKEL (reference sequence). The ends lost 4 bases at V and 0 bases at J; junction bases unmatched: 8.

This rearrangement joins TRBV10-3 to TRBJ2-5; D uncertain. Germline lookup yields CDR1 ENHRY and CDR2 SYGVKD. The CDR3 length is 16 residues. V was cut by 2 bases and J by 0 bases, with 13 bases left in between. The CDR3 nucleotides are TGTGCCATCAGTGAGGAGCAAGACATCAACCAAGAGACCCAGTACTTC. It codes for CAISEEQDINQETQYF.